A single sample is the source of the 28 T cell receptor beta chains below, sequenced in a study of T cells after yellow fever vaccination. Each CDR3 protein is one row after TCRdb ran MiXCR on the 5' RACE reads. The data hold a few hundred thousand distinct CDR3 sequences, with 3.6% observed a single time. This material consisted of PBMCs, taken on the day of the yellow fever booster vaccination. These receptors were obtained from a man between 18 and 29 years old who received the YFV17D yellow fever vaccine.

The chain links TRBV29-1 to TRBJ1-4, with 8 bases lining up with TRBD1. Germline V gene sequence: CDR1 SQVTM, CDR2 ANQGSEA. Germline trimming cut 0 bases from V and 5 bases from J; bases unmatched to any gene: 5. CDR3 size: 15 residues. The CDR3, as DNA: TGCAGCGTTGAAGATCCGGGACAGGAGAATGAAAAACTGTTTTTT. Translating it yields CSVEDPGQENEKLFF.

To note about this clonotype: A read error may explain this, as a much larger clone is one base away. The chain couples TRBV5-6 to TRBJ1-1; D may be TRBD1 (5 bases). The CDR3 length is 14 residues. Per germline, CDR1 SGHDT and CDR2 YYEEEE. Here the CDR3 reads CAGSFAGQNTEAFF. The CDR3 region has the DNA TGTGCCGGCAGCTTTGCAGGACAGAACACTGAAGCTTTCTTT.

This clonotype came up many times. This chain links TRBV4-1 with TRBJ2-3, with TRBD1 as a possible D gene (6 bases). Germline assignment: CDR1 MGHRA and CDR2 YSYEKL. Trimming shortened V by 4 bases and J by 0 bases, and 17 bases separated the two germline ends. This CDR3 is 17 amino acids long. The CDR3 is CASSRIGGASSTDTQYF. CDR3 nucleotide sequence: TGCGCCAGCAGCCGAATAGGGGGAGCATCAAGCACAGATACGCAGTATTTT.

This clonotype was observed a few times. The V and J genes are TRBV2 and TRBJ1-5; 9 bases agree with TRBD1. After removal of 5 bases from V and 2 bases from J, the junction contained 4 bases not matched to a gene. This CDR3 is built from 15 residues. Germline CDR1 reads SNHLY; CDR2 reads FYNNEI. CDR3 DNA: TGTGCCAGCAGTTGGGACAGGGCGGGCAATCAGCCCCAGCATTTT. Translating gives CASSWDRAGNQPQHF.

This clonotype was counted at least ten times. V gene TRBV6-2 or TRBV6-3 combines with J gene TRBJ2-1; the D gene is possibly TRBD2 (6 bases). The V end lost 5 bases, the J end lost 1 base, and 15 bases lay between the germline ends. Germline CDR1 MNHEY, CDR2 SVGEGT. The CDR3 covers 16 residues. The DNA of the CDR3 is TGTGCCAGCAGTCGCTTGGGGGGTGGTTCCTACAATGAGCAGTTCTTC. Translation: CASSRLGGGSYNEQFF.

The chain links TRBV5-1 to TRBJ2-3, with 9 positions matching TRBD2. Per germline, CDR1 SGHRS and CDR2 YFSETQ. After removal of 5 bases from V and 3 bases from J, the junction contained 4 bases not matched to a gene. There are 14 residues in the CDR3. The CDR3 reads CASRVSGGTDTQYF. The CDR3 DNA reads as TGCGCCAGCAGAGTCAGCGGGGGGACAGATACGCAGTATTTT.

In this sample, this clonotype turned up many times. The CDR3 loop reads CSAKRVNTEAFF. The CDR3 nucleotides read TGCAGTGCTAAGAGGGTGAACACTGAAGCTTTCTTT. The chain is built from TRBV20-1 and TRBJ1-1; no definite D call. Trimming removed 4 bases from V and 0 bases from J, with 6 bases in between. This CDR3 spans 12 amino acids. Germline-derived CDR1 and CDR2 are DFQATT and SNEGSKA (reference sequence).

In its sample, this clonotype was seen many times. The chain links TRBV12-5 to TRBJ2-7, with a possible D match to TRBD1 (5 bases). The V gene's germline CDR1 is LGHNT and CDR2 FRNRAP. CDR3 size: 14 residues. The V and J ends lost 2 bases and 6 bases respectively, with 14 bases between them. The CDR3 is CASGLSVPGAEQYF. The DNA for the CDR3 is TGTGCTAGTGGTTTGAGTGTCCCTGGGGCCGAGCAGTACTTC.

The sample holds many counts of this clonotype. J is TRBJ1-6 and V is TRBV7-2; weak D call: TRBD1 (6 bases). V was cut by 4 bases and J by 7 bases, with 17 bases left in between. CDR1 SGHTA and CDR2 FQGNSA come from the germline V gene. The CDR3 has 16 amino acids. The CDR3 region has the DNA TGTGCCAGCAGCTCCTATGGACAGACTTTGAATTCACCCCTCCACTTT. This translates into CASSSYGQTLNSPLHF. Looking up the rest from reference TRBV7-2 and TRBJ1-6 gives the full variable domain: GAGVSQSPSNKVTEKGKDVELRCDPISGHTALYWYRQSLGQGLEFLIYFQGNSAPDKSGLPSDRFSAERTGGSVSTLTIQRTQQEDSAVYLCASSSYGQTLNSPLHFGNGTRLTVT.

This clonotype was seen only a few times. The chain combines TRBV25-1 with TRBJ1-1; TRBD1 might be the D (5 bases). The V end lost 2 bases, the J end lost 3 bases, and 13 bases lay between the germline ends. Per the germline V gene, CDR1 is MGHDK and CDR2 is SYGVNS. The CDR3 extends over 15 amino acids. Here the CDR3 reads CASSEGGGKDTEAFF. CDR3 nucleotides: TGTGCCAGCAGTGAAGGGGGAGGGAAGGACACTGAAGCTTTCTTT.

This rearrangement joins TRBV12-3 or TRBV12-4 to TRBJ1-4, with 9 bases that match TRBD1. V shed 5 bases and J 5 bases; nucleotides not matched to a gene: 12. The CDR3 has 17 amino acids. The CDR3 DNA is TGTGCCAGCAGTCCCGGACAGGGGCTGCCACCGAATGAAAAACTGTTTTTT. It yields the protein CASSPGQGLPPNEKLFF.

This clonotype was observed many times. The chain has TRBV27 and TRBJ1-6; TRBD1 matches at 9 bases. This CDR3 comprises 20 residues. V was pared by 0 bases and J by 0 bases, with 9 bases of the junction left unmatched. Germline lookup yields CDR1 MNHEY and CDR2 SMNVEV (reference sequence). The CDR3 sequence is CASSLSNPGTGSSYNSPLHF. CDR3 coding DNA: TGTGCCAGCAGTTTATCGAATCCCGGGACAGGGAGCTCCTATAATTCACCCCTCCACTTT.

Ten or more counts support this clonotype. The CDR3 reads CASSIGAGARNEQYF. CDR3 DNA: TGTGCCAGTAGTATTGGTGCGGGGGCTCGGAACGAGCAGTACTTC. The genes are TRBV19 and TRBJ2-7; D is perhaps TRBD2 (7 bases). The V end was cut by 3 bases, the J end by 5 bases, with 17 bases between. The CDR3 length is 15 residues. From germline, CDR1 is LNHDA and CDR2 SQIVND (reference sequence).

The genes are TRBV7-9 and TRBJ2-7; 7 bases agree with TRBD1. CDR3 length: 18 residues. V shed 5 bases and J 2 bases; nucleotides not matched to a gene: 18. Germline loops: CDR1 SEHNR, CDR2 FQNEAQ (reference sequence). DNA of the CDR3: TGTGCCAGCAGCCCGAGAGGGACAGACGTAGGGGGCCCCTACGAGCAGTACGTC. It encodes CASSPRGTDVGGPYEQYV.

At least ten counts were recorded for this clonotype. V and J are TRBV9 and TRBJ1-6; 8 nucleotides line up with TRBD1. V lost 0 bases, J lost 8 bases, and 4 bases stayed unmatched. This CDR3 region has 15 residues. Germline CDR1 is SGDLS and CDR2 is YYNGEE. CDR3 coding DNA: TGTGCCAGCAGCGTAGAGCCGACAGGGGATTCACCCCTCCACTTT. Translating gives CASSVEPTGDSPLHF. Supplemented by reference TRBV9 and TRBJ1-6, the full variable domain reads DSGVTQTPKHLITATGQRVTLRCSPRSGDLSVYWYQQSLDQGLQFLIQYYNGEERAKGNILERFSAQQFPDLHSELNLSSLELGDSALYFCASSVEPTGDSPLHFGNGTRLTVT.

This clonotype was observed at least ten times. The chain couples TRBV6-2 or TRBV6-3 to TRBJ2-7; D possibly matches TRBD1 or TRBD2 (6 bases each). The germline V and J ends were trimmed by 7 bases and 0 bases, with 13 bases remaining between them. The length of the CDR3 is 14 residues. The germline gives CDR1 MNHEY, CDR2 SVGEGT. This chain's CDR3 is CASIPGGSSYEQYF. In DNA, the CDR3 is TGTGCCAGCATCCCCGGGGGCAGCTCCTACGAGCAGTACTTC.

This clonotype was counted many times. V and J are TRBV20-1 and TRBJ2-5; D may match TRBD1 or TRBD2 (5 bases each). Germline V gives CDR1 DFQATT, CDR2 SNEGSKA (reference sequence). The CDR3 length is 15 residues. V lost 6 bases and J lost 1, with 18 bases in between. This chain's CDR3 is CSAHEGRGPQETQYF. CDR3 DNA sequence: TGCAGTGCCCACGAAGGACGGGGCCCCCAAGAGACCCAGTACTTC.

The chain has TRBV3-1 and TRBJ2-3, with D maybe TRBD2 (5 bases). Trimming took 6 bases from V and 6 from J, leaving 19 bases between them. The CDR3 is made up of 15 amino acids. Germline CDR1 LGHDT, CDR2 YNNKEL (reference sequence). The CDR3 reads CASSSLVQPPDTQYF. In DNA, the CDR3 is TGTGCCAGCAGTTCACTAGTTCAGCCGCCGGATACGCAGTATTTT.

This clonotype was found many times. The chain joins TRBV5-1 to TRBJ2-7, with 7 positions matching TRBD1. Unmatched junction bases numbered 7, after V lost 4 bases and J lost 3 bases. The CDR3 has 14 amino acids. The germline V gene encodes CDR1 SGHRS and CDR2 YFSETQ. CDR3 sequence: CASSETDRVYEQYF. The CDR3 coding sequence is TGCGCCAGCAGCGAGACCGACAGGGTCTACGAGCAGTACTTC.

This clonotype was picked up one time. This may be a read error: a much more frequent sequence differs by one nucleotide. This sequence joins TRBV4-3 and TRBJ1-2, with D possibly matching TRBD1 (5 bases). There are 16 residues in the CDR3. The germline CDR1 and CDR2 sequences are LGHNA and YSLEER. DNA of the CDR3: TGCGCCAGCAGCCAAGAAGGGCAGGGAGCTAACTATGGCTACGCCTTC. Translation: CASSQEGQGANYGYAF.

Ten or more counts support this clonotype. The gene calls are TRBV29-1 and TRBJ2-2; D might be TRBD2 (6 bases). Trimming shortened V by 5 bases and J by 0 bases, and 7 bases separated the two germline ends. Germline CDR1 SQVTM, CDR2 ANQGSEA. This CDR3 is built from 13 residues. DNA for the CDR3: TGCAGCGTTCGCGGGACGAACACCGGGGAGCTGTTTTTT. Its protein is CSVRGTNTGELFF.

The chain uses TRBV7-2 and TRBJ2-1; 7 nucleotides match TRBD1. With V trimmed by 6 bases and J by 4 bases, 9 bases remained unmatched. This CDR3 spans 15 amino acids. Germline V CDR1 and CDR2: SGHTA, FQGNSA. Here the CDR3 reads CASRLNRDRYNEQFF. The CDR3 region has the DNA TGTGCCAGCAGACTTAACAGGGACAGATACAATGAGCAGTTCTTC.

This clonotype has ten or more counts. The rearrangement links TRBV5-1 to TRBJ2-1; a weak D match, TRBD2 (6 bases). Per germline, CDR1 SGHRS and CDR2 YFSETQ. V lost 2 bases and J lost 8, with 17 bases in between. The length of the CDR3 is 15 residues. In nucleotides, the CDR3 is TGCGCCAGCAGCTTCAGTTTAGGAGGGCGCGATGAGCAGTTCTTC. Translating it yields CASSFSLGGRDEQFF.

This clonotype showed up many times. The chain employs TRBV20-1 and TRBJ1-2; the D is unclear. Trimming removed 6 bases at V and 8 bases at J, with 19 bases between. Per germline, CDR1 DFQATT and CDR2 SNEGSKA (reference sequence). The CDR3 extends over 13 amino acids. CDR3 loop: CSAPPGAKKGYTF. The CDR3 nucleotides read TGCAGTGCACCGCCGGGAGCCAAGAAGGGCTACACCTTC.

This sequence joins TRBV7-2 and TRBJ2-7; TRBD2 matches at 9 bases. The CDR3 is 14 residues long. V shed 3 bases, J shed 6 bases, and the junction held 6 bases outside the gene matches. The germline CDR1 and CDR2 sequences are SGHTA and FQGNSA. The CDR3 here is CASSFSGGYSEQYV. CDR3 DNA sequence: TGTGCCAGCAGCTTTAGCGGGGGATACTCCGAGCAGTACGTC.

This clonotype came up a few times. V usage is TRBV10-3 and J usage is TRBJ1-3, with D perhaps matching TRBD1 (6 bases). Germline-derived CDR1 and CDR2 are ENHRY and SYGVKD. This CDR3 is built from 14 residues. Trimming cost V 5 bases and J 6 bases, with 14 bases left between them. CDR3 sequence reads: CAISPRGEENTIYF. In nucleotides, the CDR3 is TGTGCCATCAGTCCCAGGGGCGAAGAAAACACCATATATTTT.

The chain recombines TRBV4-3 with TRBJ2-7, with D perhaps TRBD2 (7 bases). V was cut by 3 bases and J by 2 bases, with 17 bases left in between. This CDR3 region has 16 residues. Germline lookup yields CDR1 LGHNA and CDR2 YSLEER. The CDR3 loop reads CASSQDGGGHPYEQYF. The CDR3 DNA reads TGCGCCAGCAGCCAGGATGGCGGGGGCCATCCCTACGAGCAGTACTTC.

This clonotype was found many times. This rearrangement joins TRBV11-2 to TRBJ2-7; D is ambiguous. CDR3 length: 18 amino acids. CDR1 SGHAT and CDR2 FQNNGV come from the germline V gene. V shed 2 bases and J shed 2 bases, with 22 bases lying between them. This CDR3 is CASSLFSPGPQYTYEQYV. In nucleotides, the CDR3 is TGTGCCAGCAGCTTATTTTCGCCCGGGCCCCAATATACCTACGAGCAGTACGTC.